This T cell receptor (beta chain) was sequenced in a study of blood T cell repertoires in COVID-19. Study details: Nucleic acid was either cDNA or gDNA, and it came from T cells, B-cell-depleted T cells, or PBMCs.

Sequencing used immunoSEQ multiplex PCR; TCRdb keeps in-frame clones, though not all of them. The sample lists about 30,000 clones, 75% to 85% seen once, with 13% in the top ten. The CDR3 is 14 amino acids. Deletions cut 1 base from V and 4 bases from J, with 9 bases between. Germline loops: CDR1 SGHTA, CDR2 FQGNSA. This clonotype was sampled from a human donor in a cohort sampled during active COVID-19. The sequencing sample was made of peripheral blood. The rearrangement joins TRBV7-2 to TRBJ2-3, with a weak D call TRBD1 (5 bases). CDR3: CASSLDQGADTQYF. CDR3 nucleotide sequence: TGTGCCAGCAGCTTAGATCAGGGCGCAGATACGCAGTATTTT. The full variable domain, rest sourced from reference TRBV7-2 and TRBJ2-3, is GAGVSQSPSNKVTEKGKDVELRCDPISGHTALYWYRQSLGQGLEFLIYFQGNSAPDKSGLPSDRFSAERTGGSVSTLTIQRTQQEDSAVYLCASSLDQGADTQYFGPGTRLTVL.